This TCR beta chain is from a study of CD8+CD57+ T cells in acquired aplastic anemia. Study-wide results and caveats: It was found that roughly 29 CD8+ CDR3 sequences were shared between patients and controls.

V was trimmed by 2 bases and J by 4 bases, leaving 8 bases between them. The CDR3 length is 13 residues. Germline-derived CDR1 and CDR2 are MNHEY and SVGEGT. Sequencing was done on patients that had shown CD8+CD57+ cell expansion by flow cytometry. Genomic DNA was employed as the template in profiling TCR beta VDJ and CDR3. Each CDR3 protein is one row after TCRdb ran MiXCR on the reads. Among more than 150,000 distinct CDR3 sequences listed, about 45% were seen once. Many counts were recorded for this clonotype. The target antigen is unknown. Sequencing was done on a sample of sorted CD4+, CD8+, or CD8+CD57+ T cells (not recorded which) from PBMCs. The V call is TRBV6-2 or TRBV6-3, the J call TRBJ2-5; D remains unclear. The clonotype originates from a human donor with aplastic anemia. CDR3 bases: TGTGCCAGCAGTTACAGGGTGGGAGAGACCCAGTACTTC. As protein: CASSYRVGETQYF.